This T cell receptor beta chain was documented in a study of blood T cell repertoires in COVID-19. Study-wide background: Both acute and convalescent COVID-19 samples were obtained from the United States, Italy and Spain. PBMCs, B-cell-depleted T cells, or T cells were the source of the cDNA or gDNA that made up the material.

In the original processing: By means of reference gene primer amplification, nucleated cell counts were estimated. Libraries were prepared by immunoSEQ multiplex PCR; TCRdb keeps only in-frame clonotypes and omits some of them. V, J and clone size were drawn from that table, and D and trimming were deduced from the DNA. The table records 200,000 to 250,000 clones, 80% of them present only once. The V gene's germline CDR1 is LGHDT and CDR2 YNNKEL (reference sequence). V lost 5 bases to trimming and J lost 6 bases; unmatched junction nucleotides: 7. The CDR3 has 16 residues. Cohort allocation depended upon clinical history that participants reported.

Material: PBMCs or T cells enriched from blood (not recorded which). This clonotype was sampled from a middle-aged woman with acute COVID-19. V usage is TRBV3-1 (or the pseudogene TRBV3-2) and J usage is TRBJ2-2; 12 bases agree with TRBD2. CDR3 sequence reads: CASSKALAGGPGELFF. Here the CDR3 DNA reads TGTGCCAGCAGCAAGGCCCTAGCGGGGGGGCCCGGGGAGCTGTTTTTT.